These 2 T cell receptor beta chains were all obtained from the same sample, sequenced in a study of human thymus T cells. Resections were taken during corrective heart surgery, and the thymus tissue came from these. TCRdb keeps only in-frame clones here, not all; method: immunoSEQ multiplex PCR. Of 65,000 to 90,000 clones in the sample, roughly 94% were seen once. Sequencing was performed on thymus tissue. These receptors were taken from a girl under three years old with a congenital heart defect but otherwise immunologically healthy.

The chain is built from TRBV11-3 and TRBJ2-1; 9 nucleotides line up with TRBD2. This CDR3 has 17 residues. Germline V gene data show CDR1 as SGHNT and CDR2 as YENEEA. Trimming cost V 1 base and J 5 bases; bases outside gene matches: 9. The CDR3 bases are TGTGCCAGCAGCTTAGCCCCGACTAGCGGCGATAACAATGAGCAGTTCTTC. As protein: CASSLAPTSGDNNEQFF.

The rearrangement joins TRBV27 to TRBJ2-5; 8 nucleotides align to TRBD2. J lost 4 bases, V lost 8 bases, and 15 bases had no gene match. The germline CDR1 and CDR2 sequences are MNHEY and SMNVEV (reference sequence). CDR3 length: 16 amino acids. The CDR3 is CASRPEAGVIGETQYF. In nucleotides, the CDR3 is TGTGCCAGCCGCCCCGAAGCGGGAGTGATTGGAGAGACCCAGTACTTC.